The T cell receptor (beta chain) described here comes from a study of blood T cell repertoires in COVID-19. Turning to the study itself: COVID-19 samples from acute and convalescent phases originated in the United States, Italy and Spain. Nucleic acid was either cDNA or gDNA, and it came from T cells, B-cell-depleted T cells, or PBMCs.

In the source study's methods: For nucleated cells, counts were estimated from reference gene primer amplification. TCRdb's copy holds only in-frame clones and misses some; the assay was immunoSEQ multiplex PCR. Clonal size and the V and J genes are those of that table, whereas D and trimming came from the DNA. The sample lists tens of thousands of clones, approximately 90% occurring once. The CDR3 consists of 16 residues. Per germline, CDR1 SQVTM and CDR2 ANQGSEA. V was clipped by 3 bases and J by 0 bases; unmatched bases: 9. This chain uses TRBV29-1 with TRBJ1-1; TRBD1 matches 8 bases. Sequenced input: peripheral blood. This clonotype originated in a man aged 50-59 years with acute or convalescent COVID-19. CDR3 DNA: TGCAGCGTTGACCTGGCCAGGGGGCTCATGAACACTGAAGCTTTCTTT. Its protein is CSVDLARGLMNTEAFF. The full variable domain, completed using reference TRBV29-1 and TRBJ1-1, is SAVISQKPSRDICQRGTSLTIQCQVDSQVTMMFWYRQQPGQSLTLIATANQGSEATYESGFVIDKFPISRPNLTFSTLTVSNMSPEDSSIYLCSVDLARGLMNTEAFFGQGTRLTVV.